This passage covers 27 T cell receptor beta chains from one sample sequenced in a study of blood T cell repertoires in COVID-19. Measured with immunoSEQ multiplex PCR; TCRdb has only the in-frame clones, and not every one. The repertoire holds approximately 110,000 clones, more than 60% seen once, with 20% to 25% in the top ten. Sequenced: peripheral blood. Receptors were obtained from a man between 65 and 85 years old with active or convalescent COVID-19.

V gene TRBV4-2 combines with J gene TRBJ1-5; D possibly corresponds to TRBD1 (6 bases). The CDR3 loop spans 15 amino acids. The V gene lost 4 bases and the J gene lost 3 bases, with 13 bases spanning the gap. Germline assignment: CDR1 LGHNA and CDR2 YNFKEQ. The CDR3 sequence: CASSRDTGINQPQHF. The CDR3 nucleotides read TGTGCCAGCAGCCGCGACACAGGGATCAATCAGCCCCAGCATTTT.

There are a few counts of this clone. The CDR3 nucleotides read TGTGCCAGCTCACCAGAGGGTTTGGGGAACACTGAAGCTTTCTTT. Translated, it gives CASSPEGLGNTEAFF. V usage is TRBV18 and J usage is TRBJ1-1; D gene uncertain. V was trimmed by 2 bases and J by 1 base, leaving 11 bases between them. Germline V gene lookup returns CDR1 KGHSH and CDR2 LQKENI. This CDR3 contains 15 residues.

This rearrangement joins TRBV24-1 to TRBJ2-4, with 9 bases aligning to TRBD1. Germline V CDR1 and CDR2: KGHDR, SFDVKD. V lost 4 bases and J lost 6; bases outside the gene matches: 6. The CDR3 runs 15 residues. For the CDR3, the DNA is TGTGCCACCAGTGACCCGGGACAGGGAGGAAACATTCAGTACTTC. It specifies CATSDPGQGGNIQYF.

V usage is TRBV2 and J usage is TRBJ2-7, with TRBD2 matching over 8 bases. The CDR3 totals 13 residues. Germline loops: CDR1 SNHLY, CDR2 FYNNEI. J gave up 2 bases and V 10 bases, and 7 bases lay outside the gene matches. The CDR3 nucleotides are TGTGCCACCACTAGCGGAACAACCTACGAGCAGTACTTC. Residues: CATTSGTTYEQYF.

The chain joins TRBV2 to TRBJ1-5; perhaps TRBD1 as D (5 bases). Germline assignment: CDR1 SNHLY and CDR2 FYNNEI. Trimming took 3 bases from V and 1 from J, leaving 10 bases between them. The CDR3 consists of 15 residues. The CDR3 nucleotides are TGTGCCAGCAGTGATGACAGCCTAAGCAATCAGCCCCAGCATTTT. Translation gives CASSDDSLSNQPQHF.

The chain couples TRBV5-8 to TRBJ1-2; D not resolved. V was cut by 5 bases and J by 1 base, with 9 bases left in between. The length of the CDR3 is 13 residues. Germline V gene sequence: CDR1 SGHTS, CDR2 YDEGEE. The CDR3 region is CASRNSINYGYTF. The CDR3, as DNA: TGTGCCAGCAGAAACAGTATTAACTATGGCTACACCTTC. Based on the CDR3 plus reference TRBV5-8 and TRBJ1-2, the full variable domain is EAGVTQSPTHLIKTRGQQATLRCSPISGHTSVYWYQQALGLGLQFLLWYDEGEERNRGNFPPRFSGRQFPNYSSELNVNALELEDSALYLCASRNSINYGYTFGSGTRLTVV.

The gene calls are TRBV5-1 and TRBJ1-2; no reliable D call. Trimming took off 0 bases at V and 6 bases at J, with 9 bases between the two ends. The CDR3 consists of 13 residues. The germline V gene encodes CDR1 SGHRS and CDR2 YFSETQ. The CDR3 DNA follows: TGCGCCAGCAGCTTGGGGGCGGGGAATGGCTACACCTTC. Translation: CASSLGAGNGYTF.

The gene calls are TRBV6-5 and TRBJ1-5; no clear D. The CDR3 spans 14 residues. The V gene's germline CDR1 is MNHEY and CDR2 SVGAGI. V lost 7 bases to trimming and J lost 5 bases, with 15 bases between them. The CDR3 here is CASTAGQGYQPQHF. The CDR3 DNA sequence: TGTGCCAGCACCGCGGGCCAAGGATATCAGCCCCAGCATTTT.

This chain links TRBV28 with TRBJ1-5; 9 positions match TRBD1. CDR3 length equals 14 residues. V lost 6 bases and J lost 9; bases outside the gene matches: 9. The germline V gene encodes CDR1 MDHEN and CDR2 SYDVKM. The CDR3 sequence: CASRPGQGILPQHF. CDR3 DNA: TGTGCCAGCAGACCTGGACAGGGGATATTGCCCCAGCATTTT. The whole variable domain, filled in from reference TRBV28 and TRBJ1-5, reads DVKVTQSSRYLVKRTGEKVFLECVQDMDHENMFWYRQDPGLGLRLIYFSYDVKMKEKGDIPEGYSVSREKKERFSLILESASTNQTSMYLCASRPGQGILPQHFGDGTRLSIL.

The chain has TRBV6-5 and TRBJ1-1; 7 nucleotides match TRBD1. The V gene end was trimmed by 6 bases and the J gene end by 0 bases; junction bases not matched to a gene: 7. CDR3 length: 15 residues. Germline loops: CDR1 MNHEY, CDR2 SVGAGI. The CDR3 sequence is CASRGTVLMNTEAFF. The CDR3 nucleotides are TGTGCCAGCAGGGGGACAGTCCTCATGAACACTGAAGCTTTCTTT.

A note on this clone: One junction end does not reproduce the germline sequence, and a read error may be involved. The chain is built from TRBV20-1 and TRBJ1-5, with D hard to call. The germline gives CDR1 DFQATT, CDR2 SNEGSKA (reference sequence). The CDR3 runs 13 residues. CDR3 coding DNA: TGCAGCGCTAGTGAACAGAACAATCAGCCCCAGCATTTT. This translates into CSASEQNNQPQHF.

The V and J genes are TRBV10-3 and TRBJ2-7; weak D call: TRBD2 (6 bases). The length of the CDR3 is 14 residues. Trimming left V 10 bases short and J 1 base short, with 17 bases between. Germline CDR1 ENHRY, CDR2 SYGVKD. CDR3 sequence: CATWRGGNSYEQYF. The CDR3, as DNA: TGTGCCACCTGGAGGGGTGGGAATTCCTACGAGCAGTACTTC.

This rearrangement joins TRBV7-4 to TRBJ1-1; TRBD1 is a possible D gene (5 bases). Germline CDR1 is SGHVT and CDR2 is SQSDAQ. Trimming took off 3 bases at V and 3 bases at J, with 11 bases between the two ends. The CDR3 totals 14 residues. CDR3 in amino acids: CASSLKEGDTEAFF. DNA for the CDR3: TGTGCCAGCAGCTTGAAAGAAGGGGACACTGAAGCTTTCTTT.

V gene TRBV25-1 combines with J gene TRBJ2-3; D gene uncertain. The CDR3 sequence is 11 residues long. Looked up from germline, CDR1 is MGHDK and CDR2 is SYGVNS. Trimming cost V 6 bases and J 6 bases, with 7 bases left between them. CDR3 region: CASSLSDTQYF. The CDR3, as DNA: TGTGCCAGCAGCTTATCGGATACGCAGTATTTT.

This clone was counted between two and nine times. This sequence joins TRBV5-4 and TRBJ1-1, with 9 bases lining up with TRBD1. Per germline, CDR1 SGHNT and CDR2 YYREEE (reference sequence). With V trimmed by 3 bases and J by 5 bases, 2 bases remained unmatched. The CDR3 consists of 13 residues. This CDR3 reads CASSSGTGTEAFF. The DNA of the CDR3 is TGTGCCAGCAGCTCCGGGACAGGGACTGAAGCTTTCTTT. The full variable domain, rest sourced from reference TRBV5-4 and TRBJ1-1, is ETGVTQSPTHLIKTRGQQVTLRCSSQSGHNTVSWYQQALGQGPQFIFQYYREEENGRGNFPPRFSGLQFPNYSSELNVNALELDDSALYLCASSSGTGTEAFFGQGTRLTVV.

The J gene is TRBJ2-5, the V gene TRBV28; TRBD1 agrees at 10 bases. The germline CDR1 and CDR2 sequences are MDHEN and SYDVKM. V lost 5 bases and J lost 5; bases outside the gene matches: 5. The CDR3 contains 14 residues. Here the CDR3 DNA reads TGTGCCAGCAGTCCCTGGGGACAGGGGGAGACCCAGTACTTC. It translates to CASSPWGQGETQYF.

This clone has just one count. V is TRBV2 and J is TRBJ2-5, with 7 nucleotides matching TRBD1. The germline V gene has CDR1 SNHLY and CDR2 FYNNEI. V lost 1 base and J lost 6; bases outside the gene matches: 8. This CDR3 is 15 amino acids long. The CDR3 DNA reads as TGTGCCAGCAGTGAAGAGGGGACAGTTACTAAGACCCAGTACTTC. It is translated as CASSEEGTVTKTQYF.

This clone was counted a single time. The chain links TRBV11-1 to TRBJ2-3; 12 bases map to TRBD2. The V and J ends lost 5 bases and 5 bases, in that order; junction bases with no gene match: 2. The CDR3 spans 14 residues. Germline-derived CDR1 and CDR2 are SGHAT and FQDESV (reference sequence). The CDR3 sequence is CASSRTSGVDTQYF. Here the CDR3 DNA reads TGTGCCAGCAGCCGGACTAGCGGGGTAGATACGCAGTATTTT. Supplemented by reference TRBV11-1 and TRBJ2-3, the full variable domain reads EAEVAQSPRYKITEKSQAVAFWCDPISGHATLYWYRQILGQGPELLVQFQDESVVDDSQLPKDRFSAERLKGVDSTLKIQPAELGDSAMYLCASSRTSGVDTQYFGPGTRLTVL.

This clone showed up just once. The V call is TRBV5-8, the J call TRBJ1-1; 10 bases are shared with TRBD1. The junction had 4 bases not matched to a gene; V was cut back by 4 bases and J by 4 bases. The CDR3 is 14 residues long. CDR1 and CDR2 (germline): SGHTS, YDEGEE. The CDR3 protein is CASSGTGAVTEAFF. CDR3 bases: TGTGCCAGCAGCGGGACAGGGGCGGTCACTGAAGCTTTCTTT.

The J gene is TRBJ2-1, the V gene TRBV5-4, with TRBD2 matching over 15 bases. Germline V gene lookup returns CDR1 SGHNT and CDR2 YYREEE (reference sequence). V trimming: 4 bases; J trimming: 5 bases; junction bases outside the gene matches: 4. This CDR3 is built from 16 residues. The DNA of the CDR3 is TGTGCCAGCAGCACTAGGACTAGCGGGAGGGACAATGAGCAGTTCTTC. This encodes CASSTRTSGRDNEQFF.

J is TRBJ1-1 and V is TRBV27; 9 nucleotides match TRBD1. Germline V lookup: CDR1 MNHEY, CDR2 SMNVEV (reference sequence). The CDR3 consists of 16 residues. The V gene end was trimmed by 5 bases and the J gene end by 5 bases; junction bases not matched to a gene: 12. The CDR3 loop is CASSPRTGDVGTEAFF. The DNA of the CDR3 is TGTGCCAGCAGTCCCCGGACAGGGGATGTTGGAACTGAAGCTTTCTTT.

The chain is built from TRBV15 and TRBJ2-7; 10 bases map to TRBD1. The CDR3 spans 14 residues. CDR1 and CDR2 (germline): LNHNV, YYDKDF (reference sequence). V dropped 0 bases and J dropped 6; count of bases not matched to a gene: 2. CDR3 region: CATSRDGTGVEQYF. CDR3 DNA sequence: TGTGCCACCAGCAGAGACGGGACAGGGGTCGAGCAGTACTTC.

The chain couples TRBV5-1 to TRBJ2-1, with TRBD2 identical over 8 bases. V shed 0 bases and J 2 bases; nucleotides not matched to a gene: 4. The CDR3 loop spans 16 amino acids. In germline, CDR1 is SGHRS, CDR2 YFSETQ. As DNA, the CDR3 is TGCGCCAGCAGCTTGGGGGTAGCGGGGCCCTACAATGAGCAGTTCTTC. Amino acid sequence: CASSLGVAGPYNEQFF. Full variable domain (remainder filled in from reference TRBV5-1 and TRBJ2-1): KAGVTQTPRYLIKTRGQQVTLSCSPISGHRSVSWYQQTPGQGLQFLFEYFSETQRNKGNFPGRFSGRQFSNSRSEMNVSTLELGDSALYLCASSLGVAGPYNEQFFGPGTRLTVL.

The chain joins TRBV5-8 to TRBJ2-5; no firm D call. Trimming shortened V by 0 bases and J by 5 bases, and 14 bases separated the two germline ends. The CDR3 has 15 residues. Germline assignment: CDR1 SGHTS and CDR2 YDEGEE. This CDR3 is CASSLGFPGGETQYF. Written as DNA, the CDR3 is TGTGCCAGCAGCTTGGGTTTCCCCGGCGGTGAGACCCAGTACTTC.

This clone was counted between two and nine times. The chain recombines TRBV19 with TRBJ1-2, with TRBD1 as a possible D gene (5 bases). Germline V CDR1 and CDR2: LNHDA, SQIVND (reference sequence). V was shortened by 7 bases and J by 0 bases, with 12 bases between the two germline ends. CDR3 length equals 14 residues. Here the CDR3 reads CASTKTASNYGYTF. The CDR3 DNA follows: TGTGCCAGTACCAAGACAGCTTCTAACTATGGCTACACCTTC.

This chain uses TRBV28 with TRBJ2-1; weak D call: TRBD2 (5 bases). Germline V CDR1 and CDR2: MDHEN, SYDVKM. The CDR3 runs 16 residues. V lost 6 bases to trimming and J lost 3 bases, with 18 bases between them. The CDR3: CASSLPALGGYNEQFF. The CDR3 nucleotides read TGTGCCAGCAGCCTCCCGGCACTAGGCGGCTACAATGAGCAGTTCTTC.

This chain connects TRBV27 to TRBJ2-7, with TRBD1 identical over 7 bases. Germline CDR1 is MNHEY and CDR2 is SMNVEV (reference sequence). Trimming removed 3 bases from V and 2 bases from J; junction bases left unmatched: 4. This CDR3 is built from 14 residues. This CDR3 reads CASSLGTEPYEQYF. The CDR3 coding sequence is TGTGCCAGCAGTTTGGGGACAGAGCCCTACGAGCAGTACTTC.